This T cell receptor (beta chain) was captured by sequencing in a study of blood T cells in healthy people across ages. This CDR3 is 19 amino acids long. Germline CDR1 reads MNHEY; CDR2 reads SVGAGI. For the second PCR, which ran for about 6 to 11 cycles, a sample-barcoded 5' primer and a J-beta primer mix were used. Each single sample gave us at least 3 million CDR3-containing paired-end reads. TCRdb re-called the 5' RACE reads through MiXCR, storing one row per CDR3 protein. The table lists some 750,000 distinct CDR3 sequences, about 20% of them singletons, with around 22% in the top ten. Findings of the study overall: Donor CMV infection status was unknown, possibly confounding age-related changes in expanded clonotypes.

In this sample, this clonotype turned up many times. What it binds is not known. Its ends do not fully match the called genes, so a read error is possible. The chain couples TRBV6-5 to TRBJ1-5; weak D call: TRBD1 (6 bases). This receptor was taken from a man between 65 and 85 years old in good health. The sequencing input was blood. CDR3 sequence: CASSYSPRGRGSSDQPQHF. The CDR3 DNA sequence: TGTGCCAGCAGTTACTCCCCTCGGGGGCGCGGGTCTAGCGATCAGCCCCAGCATTTT.